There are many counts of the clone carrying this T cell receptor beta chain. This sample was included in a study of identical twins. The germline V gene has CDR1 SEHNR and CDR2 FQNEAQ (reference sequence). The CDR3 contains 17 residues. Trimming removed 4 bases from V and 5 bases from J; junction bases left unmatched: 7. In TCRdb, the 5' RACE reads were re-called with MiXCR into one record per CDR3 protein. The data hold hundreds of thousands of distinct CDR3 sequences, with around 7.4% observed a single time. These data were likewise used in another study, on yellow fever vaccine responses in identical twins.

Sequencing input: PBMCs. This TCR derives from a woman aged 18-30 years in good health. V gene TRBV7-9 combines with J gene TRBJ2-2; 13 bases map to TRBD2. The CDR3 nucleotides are TGTGCCAGCAGCTCCTACCTGACTAGCGGGAGGACCGGGGAGCTGTTTTTT. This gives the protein CASSSYLTSGRTGELFF.